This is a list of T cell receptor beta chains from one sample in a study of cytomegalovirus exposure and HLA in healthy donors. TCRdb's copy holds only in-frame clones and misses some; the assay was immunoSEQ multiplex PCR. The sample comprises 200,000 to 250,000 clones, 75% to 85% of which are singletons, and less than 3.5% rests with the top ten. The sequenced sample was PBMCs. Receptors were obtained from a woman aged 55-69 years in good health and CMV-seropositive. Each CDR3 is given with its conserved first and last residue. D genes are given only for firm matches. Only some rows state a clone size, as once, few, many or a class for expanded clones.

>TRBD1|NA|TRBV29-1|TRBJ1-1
CSGDSTEAFF
TGCAGCGGGGACAGCACTGAAGCTTTCTTT
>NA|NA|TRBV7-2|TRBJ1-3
CASSPDSVSGNTIYF
TGTGCCAGCAGTCCAGACAGCGTCTCTGGAAACACCATATATTTT
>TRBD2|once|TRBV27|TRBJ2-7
CASSLSWPGTSGSYEQYF
TGTGCCAGCAGTTTATCTTGGCCCGGGACTAGCGGTTCCTACGAGCAGTACTTC
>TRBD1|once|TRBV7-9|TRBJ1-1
CASSLEDRGAFF
TGTGCCAGCAGCTTAGAGGACAGGGGGGCTTTCTTT
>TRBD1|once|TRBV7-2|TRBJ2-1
CASSLEEGTDNEQFF
TGTGCCAGCAGCTTAGAGGAAGGGACAGACAATGAGCAGTTCTTC
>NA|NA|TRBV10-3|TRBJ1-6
CATSSGNSPLHF
TGTGCCACTTCTTCGGGGAATTCACCCCTCCACTTT
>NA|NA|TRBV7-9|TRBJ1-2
CASSLEWAGLLGYTF
TGTGCCAGCAGCTTAGAGTGGGCAGGCCTATTAGGCTACACCTTC
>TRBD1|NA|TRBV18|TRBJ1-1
CASSPGQANTEAFF
TGTGCCAGCTCACCGGGACAGGCGAACACTGAAGCTTTCTTT
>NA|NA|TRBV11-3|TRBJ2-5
CASSLGVRDTQYF
TGTGCCAGCAGCTTAGGTGTCAGGGATACCCAGTACTTC
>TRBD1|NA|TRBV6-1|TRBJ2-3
CASSRQGASTDTQYF
TGTGCCAGCAGCAGACAGGGCGCTAGCACAGATACGCAGTATTTT
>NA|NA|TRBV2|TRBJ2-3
CACRGSTDTQYF
TGTGCTTGTAGGGGGAGCACAGATACGCAGTATTTT
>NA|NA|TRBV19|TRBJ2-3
CASSVQGLEDTQYF
TGTGCCAGTAGTGTTCAGGGGTTGGAAGATACGCAGTATTTT
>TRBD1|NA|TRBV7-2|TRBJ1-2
CASRTGQASYGYTF
TGTGCCAGCAGGACGGGACAGGCCAGCTATGGCTACACCTTC
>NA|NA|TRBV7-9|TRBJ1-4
CASSLYSPTNEKLFF
TGTGCCAGCAGCTTATATTCCCCAACTAATGAAAAACTGTTTTTT
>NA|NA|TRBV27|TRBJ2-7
CASRILQGHEQYF
TGTGCCAGCAGAATATTACAGGGCCACGAGCAGTACTTC
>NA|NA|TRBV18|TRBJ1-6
CASSQTTSSNSPLHF
TGTGCCAGCTCACAAACGACATCTTCCAATTCACCCCTCCACTTT
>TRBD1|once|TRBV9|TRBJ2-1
CASSGPPGQGYNEQFF
TGTGCCAGCAGCGGCCCCCCCGGACAGGGATACAATGAGCAGTTCTTC
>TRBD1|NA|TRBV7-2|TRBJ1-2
CASSLYGTGAGYTF
TGTGCCAGCAGCTTATACGGGACAGGGGCCGGCTACACCTTC
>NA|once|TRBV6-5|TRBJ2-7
CASSYSGTGLYEQYF
TGTGCCAGCAGTTACTCTGGAACAGGGCTCTACGAGCAGTACTTC
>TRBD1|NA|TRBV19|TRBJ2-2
CASSIGGTGVGELFF
TGTGCCAGTAGTATAGGAGGGACAGGGGTCGGGGAGCTGTTTTTT
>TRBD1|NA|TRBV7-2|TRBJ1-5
CASSNWDRGFPQPQHF
TGTGCCAGCAGCAACTGGGACAGGGGGTTCCCCCAGCCCCAGCATTTT
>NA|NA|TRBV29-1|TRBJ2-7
CSVKRTLLGEQYF
TGCAGCGTGAAGCGGACCTTACTGGGGGAGCAGTACTTC
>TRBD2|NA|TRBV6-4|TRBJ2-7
CASSQYGLADYEQYF
TGTGCCAGCAGTCAATACGGACTAGCGGACTACGAGCAGTACTTC
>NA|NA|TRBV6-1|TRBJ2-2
CASSDSGVSNTGELFF
TGTGCCAGCAGTGATTCGGGGGTCTCGAACACCGGGGAGCTGTTTTTT
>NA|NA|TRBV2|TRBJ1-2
CASSREDGYTF
TGTGCCAGCAGCCGTGAGGATGGCTACACCTTC
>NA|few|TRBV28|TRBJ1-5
CASSPSGRDSNQPQHF
TGTGCCAGCAGTCCCTCGGGGAGGGATAGCAATCAGCCCCAGCATTTT
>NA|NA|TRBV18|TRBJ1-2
CASSPPNRVSGYGYTF
TGTGCCAGCTCACCACCGAACAGGGTCTCCGGCTATGGCTACACCTTC
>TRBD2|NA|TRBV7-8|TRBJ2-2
CASSLRGGLTTGELFF
TGTGCCAGCAGCTTACGGGGGGGCCTGACCACCGGGGAGCTGTTTTTT
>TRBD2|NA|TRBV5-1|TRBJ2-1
CASSLGLAGALAYNEQFF
TGCGCCAGCAGCTTGGGACTAGCGGGAGCATTAGCCTACAATGAGCAGTTCTTC
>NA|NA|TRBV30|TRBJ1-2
CAWRPSSGGYTF
TGTGCCTGGAGGCCTTCTTCGGGTGGCTACACCTTC
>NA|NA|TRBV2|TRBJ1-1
CASSAPGLSEAFF
TGTGCCAGCAGTGCTCCGGGACTAAGTGAAGCTTTCTTT
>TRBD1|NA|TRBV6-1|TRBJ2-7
CASSHGTGWVEQYF
TGTGCCAGCAGCCACGGGACAGGGTGGGTCGAGCAGTACTTC
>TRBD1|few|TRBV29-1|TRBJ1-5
CSVETQGGPQHF
TGCAGCGTTGAAACACAGGGGGGGCCCCAGCATTTT
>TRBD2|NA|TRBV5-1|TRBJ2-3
CASSLAGTTSTDTQYF
TGCGCCAGCAGCTTGGCCGGGACTACCAGCACAGATACGCAGTATTTT
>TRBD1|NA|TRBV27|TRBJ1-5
CASSKTGGAYQPQHF
TGTGCCAGCAGTAAGACAGGGGGCGCATATCAGCCCCAGCATTTT
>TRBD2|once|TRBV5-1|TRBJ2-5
CASSLFLAEQETQYF
TGCGCCAGCAGCTTGTTTCTAGCGGAGCAAGAGACCCAGTACTTC
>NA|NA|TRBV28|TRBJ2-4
CASRGETAHPNIQYF
TGTGCCAGCCGCGGGGAAACGGCTCATCCAAACATTCAGTACTTC
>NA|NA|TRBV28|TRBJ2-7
CASDSSYEQYF
TGTGCCAGCGACAGCTCCTACGAGCAGTACTTC
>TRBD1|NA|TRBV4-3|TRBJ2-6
CASSRDRVGANVLTF
TGCGCCAGCAGCCGAGACAGGGTTGGGGCCAACGTCCTGACTTTC
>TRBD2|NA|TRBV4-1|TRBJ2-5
CASSQPLGAGAGYQETQYF
TGCGCCAGCAGCCAACCTTTAGGAGCGGGAGCGGGGTACCAAGAGACCCAGTACTTC
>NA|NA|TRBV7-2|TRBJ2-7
CASSWTAGSSYEQYF
TGTGCCAGCAGCTGGACAGCGGGAAGCTCCTACGAGCAGTACTTC
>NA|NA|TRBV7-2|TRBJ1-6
CASSPGGSARSYNSPLHF
TGTGCCAGCAGTCCAGGAGGCAGCGCGCGCTCCTATAATTCACCCCTCCACTTT
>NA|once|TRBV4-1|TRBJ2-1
CASSQVNLIAFNEQFF
TGCGCCAGCAGCCAAGTGAACCTTATAGCCTTCAATGAGCAGTTCTTC
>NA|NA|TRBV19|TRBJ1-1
CASRYRQGGTEAFF
TGTGCCAGTCGTTATCGGCAGGGAGGGACTGAAGCTTTCTTT
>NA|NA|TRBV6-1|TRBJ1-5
CASSDWGRGNQPQHF
TGTGCCAGCAGTGATTGGGGGCGCGGGAATCAGCCCCAGCATTTT
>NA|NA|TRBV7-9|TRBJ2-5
CASSSSVETQYF
TGTGCCAGCAGCTCTAGCGTCGAGACCCAGTACTTC
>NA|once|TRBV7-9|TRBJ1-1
CASSLVEFTEAFF
TGTGCCAGCAGCTTAGTGGAGTTCACTGAAGCTTTCTTT